The 22 T cell receptor beta chains presented below share a single source sample, sequenced in a study of T cell responses to AZD1222 COVID-19 vaccine. Generated by immunoSEQ multiplex PCR, the TCRdb table keeps only in-frame clones and is missing some. The sample records approximately 110,000 clones, around 85% being singletons. Sequencing was performed on peripheral blood, taken on day 0 of AZD1222 vaccination. The receptors stem from an adult in good health.

Concerning this clone itself: A junction end diverges from the germline sequence, so it may reflect a read error. The chain uses TRBV6-5 and TRBJ1-2; 9 nucleotides agree with TRBD1. The germline V gene encodes CDR1 MNHEY and CDR2 SVGAGI. This CDR3 is built from 13 residues. The CDR3 nucleotides read TGTGCCAGCAGACACACAGGGGGCGCTCCGGTAGGCTTC. Translation gives CASRHTGGAPVGF.

The rearrangement links TRBV11-3 to TRBJ2-3; D gene unclear. The CDR3 consists of 14 residues. With 3 bases removed from V and 0 bases from J, the gap between germline ends came to 7 bases. Germline CDR1 reads SGHNT; CDR2 reads YENEEA. This CDR3 is CASSFSSSTDTQYF. In DNA form, the CDR3 reads TGTGCCAGCAGCTTCTCTTCTAGCACAGATACGCAGTATTTT.

The chain recombines TRBV7-8 with TRBJ1-5; the D gene is possibly TRBD1 (6 bases). Trimming pared 6 bases from V and 1 base from J, leaving 16 bases between. The CDR3 is 16 residues long. Germline V gene sequence: CDR1 SGHVS, CDR2 FQNEAQ. For the CDR3, the DNA is TGTGCCAGCAGACTAGGGGGTTGGGAAAGCAATCAGCCCCAGCATTTT. Amino acid sequence: CASRLGGWESNQPQHF.

The chain uses TRBV4-2 and TRBJ1-1, with D maybe TRBD1 (5 bases). Germline V gene data show CDR1 as LGHNA and CDR2 as YNFKEQ. The CDR3 has 15 amino acids. Trimming shortened V by 4 bases and J by 5 bases, and 17 bases separated the two germline ends. The CDR3 DNA sequence: TGTGCCAGCAGCCCCTCGGGCAGGGCGGTGACTGAAGCTTTCTTT. Protein sequence: CASSPSGRAVTEAFF.

The chain uses TRBV27 and TRBJ2-3, with 8 bases matching TRBD2. Germline V gene lookup returns CDR1 MNHEY and CDR2 SMNVEV (reference sequence). The ends lost 5 bases at V and 6 bases at J; junction bases unmatched: 16. There are 17 residues in the CDR3. In DNA form, the CDR3 reads TGTGCCAGCAGTCCCCGGACTAGCATACCAAGGACCGATACGCAGTATTTT. It translates to CASSPRTSIPRTDTQYF.

The chain is built from TRBV6-2 or TRBV6-3 and TRBJ1-2; D unclear. The CDR3 is made up of 13 amino acids. The germline V and J ends were trimmed by 5 bases and 4 bases, with 11 bases remaining between them. CDR1 is MNHEY and CDR2 is SVGEGT in the germline V gene. The CDR3 is CASSTGPIYGYTF. The CDR3 coding sequence is TGTGCCAGCAGTACCGGACCGATCTATGGCTACACCTTC.

The V and J genes are TRBV11-1 and TRBJ2-3; 7 bases are a match to TRBD2. After removal of 8 bases from V and 2 bases from J, the junction contained 4 bases not matched to a gene. Germline V lookup: CDR1 SGHAT, CDR2 FQDESV (reference sequence). The CDR3 length is 13 residues. CDR3 protein: CASLGGNTDTQYF. Written as DNA, the CDR3 is TGTGCCAGCCTCGGGGGGAACACAGATACGCAGTATTTT.

The rearrangement joins TRBV11-2 to TRBJ2-7, with D maybe TRBD1 (5 bases). CDR1 is SGHAT and CDR2 is FQNNGV in the germline V gene. V lost 5 bases, J lost 2 bases, and 13 bases lay in between. CDR3 size: 14 residues. In DNA form, the CDR3 reads TGTGCCAGCAGCACTCAACAGGCTCCCTACGAGCAGTACTTC. Its protein is CASSTQQAPYEQYF.

This clone showed up just a few times. The rearrangement links TRBV9 to TRBJ1-1; tentative D call: TRBD1 (5 bases). Per germline, CDR1 SGDLS and CDR2 YYNGEE. There are 15 residues in the CDR3. The ends were cut back, 4 bases at V and 4 bases at J, with 17 bases in the middle. The CDR3 sequence: CASSLRPGPGTEAFF. DNA of the CDR3: TGTGCCAGCAGCCTTAGGCCGGGGCCGGGCACTGAAGCTTTCTTT.

The V gene is TRBV10-3, the J gene TRBJ1-1; D unclear. V was trimmed by 4 bases and J by 2 bases, leaving 8 bases between them. The CDR3 runs 13 residues. Germline V gene data show CDR1 as ENHRY and CDR2 as SYGVKD. This CDR3 is CAISGSYNTEAFF. The CDR3 coding sequence is TGTGCCATCAGTGGTTCTTACAACACTGAAGCTTTCTTT.

The V gene is TRBV5-8, the J gene TRBJ2-5, with TRBD1 as a possible D gene (6 bases). Trimming took 4 bases from V and 5 from J, leaving 12 bases between them. This CDR3 has 13 residues. CDR1 and CDR2 (germline): SGHTS, YDEGEE. The CDR3 bases are TGTGCCAGCAGCGCAGGGGAGCGGGAGACCCAGTACTTC. It specifies CASSAGERETQYF.

This rearrangement joins TRBV7-9 to TRBJ2-7; 7 nucleotides line up with TRBD1. V lost 5 bases and J lost 0; bases outside the gene matches: 4. In germline, CDR1 is SEHNR, CDR2 FQNEAQ (reference sequence). The CDR3 extends over 14 amino acids. CDR3 DNA sequence: TGTGCCAGCAGCCAGGGACAGAGCTCCTACGAGCAGTACTTC. Translated: CASSQGQSSYEQYF.

The chain recombines TRBV28 with TRBJ1-6; 10 bases match TRBD1. Germline V CDR1 and CDR2: MDHEN, SYDVKM. V shed 7 bases and J 7 bases; nucleotides not matched to a gene: 13. This CDR3 region has 17 residues. The CDR3 DNA reads TGTGCCAGCATCTCTGGGACCGTGGGACAGGGGAATTCACCCCTCCACTTT. Translation: CASISGTVGQGNSPLHF.

This rearrangement joins TRBV29-1 to TRBJ2-1; D could derive from TRBD1 or TRBD2 (5 bases each). The CDR3 length is 14 residues. Per the germline V gene, CDR1 is SQVTM and CDR2 is ANQGSEA. The V end was cut by 7 bases, the J end by 6 bases, with 19 bases between. The CDR3 coding sequence is TGCAGCGCTGAGACCCGGGGCTGGGGCAATGAGCAGTTCTTC. Encoded protein: CSAETRGWGNEQFF.

This CDR3 reads CASSLALYNEQFF. CDR3 in DNA: TGCGCCAGCAGCTTGGCCTTATACAATGAGCAGTTCTTC. The chain carries TRBV5-1 and TRBJ2-1; no firm D call. The ends were cut back, 0 bases at V and 4 bases at J, with 5 bases in the middle. The CDR3 length is 13 residues. Looked up from germline, CDR1 is SGHRS and CDR2 is YFSETQ.

This chain links TRBV2 with TRBJ2-3; TRBD2 matches 8 bases. With 2 bases clipped from V and 5 bases from J, the junction kept 9 bases outside the gene matches. Germline V gene sequence: CDR1 SNHLY, CDR2 FYNNEI. CDR3 length: 16 residues. CDR3 protein: CASSEQRGPPLDTQYF. CDR3 DNA: TGTGCCAGCAGTGAACAGCGGGGGCCACCGCTAGATACGCAGTATTTT.

The chain carries TRBV6-1 and TRBJ2-7, with TRBD1 matching over 10 bases. In germline, CDR1 is MNHNS, CDR2 SASEGT. This CDR3 is built from 16 residues. Germline trimming cut 1 base from V and 3 bases from J; bases unmatched to any gene: 6. The CDR3 bases are TGTGCCAGCAGTGAAGTGAAGCGGGACAGGGGCTACGAGCAGTACTTC. Encoded protein: CASSEVKRDRGYEQYF.

This sequence joins TRBV7-8 and TRBJ2-7; D is perhaps TRBD2 (5 bases). Trimming shortened V by 5 bases and J by 2 bases, and 16 bases separated the two germline ends. Germline V gene sequence: CDR1 SGHVS, CDR2 FQNEAQ. There are 15 residues in the CDR3. CDR3 sequence: CASSPIIAEAYEQYF. The CDR3 DNA reads as TGTGCCAGCAGCCCGATTATCGCGGAGGCCTACGAGCAGTACTTC.

The V gene is TRBV5-6, the J gene TRBJ2-5; 7 bases agree with TRBD1. The CDR3 is made up of 14 amino acids. CDR1 is SGHDT, CDR2 YYEEEE, per germline. J lost 9 bases, V lost 3 bases, and 11 bases had no gene match. The CDR3, as DNA: TGTGCCAGCAGCTACAGGGGCCTCAGGTTGGCCCAGTACTTC. Protein: CASSYRGLRLAQYF. Full variable domain (rest looked up from reference TRBV5-6 and TRBJ2-5): DAGVTQSPTHLIKTRGQQVTLRCSPKSGHDTVSWYQQALGQGPQFIFQYYEEEERQRGNFPDRFSGHQFPNYSSELNVNALLLGDSALYLCASSYRGLRLAQYFGPGTRLLVL.

V usage is TRBV6-2 or TRBV6-3 and J usage is TRBJ2-2; D is possibly TRBD1 or TRBD2 (5 bases each). The CDR3 loop spans 16 amino acids. Looked up from germline, CDR1 is MNHEY and CDR2 is SVGEGT. V dropped 2 bases and J dropped 8 bases, with 18 bases sitting between them. The CDR3 DNA follows: TGTGCCAGCAGTTACCCAGTAACTATTGGGACGGGGGAGCTGTTTTTT. Protein product: CASSYPVTIGTGELFF.

The chain combines TRBV3-1 (or the pseudogene TRBV3-2) with TRBJ1-3; no firm D call. V lost 0 bases, J lost 9 bases, and 12 bases lay in between. This CDR3 region has 14 residues. Germline values: CDR1 LGHDT, CDR2 YNNKEL (reference sequence). DNA of the CDR3: TGTGCCAGCAGCCAAGAGGAAGGGAGGCCCACCATATATTTT. Encoded protein: CASSQEEGRPTIYF.

This clone was detected only a few times. The chain uses TRBV2 and TRBJ1-1; 8 nucleotides align to TRBD1. V shed 3 bases and J 5 bases; nucleotides not matched to a gene: 5. Germline V CDR1 and CDR2: SNHLY, FYNNEI. There are 14 residues in the CDR3. CDR3 amino acids: CASSESGGTTEAFF. CDR3 nucleotides: TGTGCCAGCAGTGAGTCAGGGGGCACGACTGAAGCTTTCTTT.